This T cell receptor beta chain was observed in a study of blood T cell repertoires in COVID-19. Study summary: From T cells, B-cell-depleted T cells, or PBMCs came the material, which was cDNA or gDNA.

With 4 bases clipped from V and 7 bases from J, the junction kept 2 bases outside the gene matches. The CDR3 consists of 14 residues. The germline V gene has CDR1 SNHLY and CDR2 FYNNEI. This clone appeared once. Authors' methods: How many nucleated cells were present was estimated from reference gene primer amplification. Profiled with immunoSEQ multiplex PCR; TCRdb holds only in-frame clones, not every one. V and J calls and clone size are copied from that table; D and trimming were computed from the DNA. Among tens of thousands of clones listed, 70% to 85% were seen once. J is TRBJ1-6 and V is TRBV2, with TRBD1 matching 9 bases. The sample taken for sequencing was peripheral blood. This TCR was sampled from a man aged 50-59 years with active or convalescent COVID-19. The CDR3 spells CASSVTGGNSPLHF. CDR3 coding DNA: TGTGCCAGCAGTGTTACAGGGGGCAATTCACCCCTCCACTTT.